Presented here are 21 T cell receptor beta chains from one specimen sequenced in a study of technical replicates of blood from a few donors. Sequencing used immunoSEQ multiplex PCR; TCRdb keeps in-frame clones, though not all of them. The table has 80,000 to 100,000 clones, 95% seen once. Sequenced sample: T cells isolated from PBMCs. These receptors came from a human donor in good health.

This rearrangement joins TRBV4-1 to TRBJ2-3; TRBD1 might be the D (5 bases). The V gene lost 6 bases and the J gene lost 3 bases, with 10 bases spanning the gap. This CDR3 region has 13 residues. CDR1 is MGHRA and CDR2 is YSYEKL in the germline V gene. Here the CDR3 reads CASRGPRTDTQYF. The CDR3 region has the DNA TGCGCCAGCAGGGGGCCGAGGACAGATACGCAGTATTTT.

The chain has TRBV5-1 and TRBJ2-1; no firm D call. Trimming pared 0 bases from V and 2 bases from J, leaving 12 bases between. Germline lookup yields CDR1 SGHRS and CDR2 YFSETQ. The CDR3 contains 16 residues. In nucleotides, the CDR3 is TGCGCCAGCAGCTTGGCACTTACTCAACCCTACAATGAGCAGTTCTTC. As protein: CASSLALTQPYNEQFF.

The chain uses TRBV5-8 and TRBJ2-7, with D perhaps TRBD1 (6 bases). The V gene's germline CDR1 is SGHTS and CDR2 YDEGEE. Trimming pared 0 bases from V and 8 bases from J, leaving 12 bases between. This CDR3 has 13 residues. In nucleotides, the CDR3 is TGTGCCAGCAGCTTGGGGGGTACAGGGAAGCAGTACTTC. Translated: CASSLGGTGKQYF.

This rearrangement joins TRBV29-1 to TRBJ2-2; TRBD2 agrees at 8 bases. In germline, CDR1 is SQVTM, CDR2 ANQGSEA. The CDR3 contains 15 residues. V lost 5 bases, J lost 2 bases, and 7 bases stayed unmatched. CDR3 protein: CSVPGGGPNTGELFF. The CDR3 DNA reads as TGCAGCGTTCCCGGGGGGGGGCCAAACACCGGGGAGCTGTTTTTT.

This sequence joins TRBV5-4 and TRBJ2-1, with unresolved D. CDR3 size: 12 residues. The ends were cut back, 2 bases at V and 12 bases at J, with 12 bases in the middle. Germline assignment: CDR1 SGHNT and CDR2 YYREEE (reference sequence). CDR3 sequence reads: CASSFKQARQFF. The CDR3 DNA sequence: TGTGCCAGCAGCTTCAAGCAAGCAAGGCAGTTCTTC.

The CDR3 DNA sequence: TGTGCCAGCAGCCGGAAAGGGGGGGGCGCATCCGAGCAGTACTTC. It yields the protein CASSRKGGGASEQYF. The chain employs TRBV7-2 and TRBJ2-7; perhaps TRBD2 as D (7 bases). The CDR3 has 15 residues. V was clipped by 5 bases and J by 6 bases, with 20 bases between them. CDR1 SGHTA and CDR2 FQGNSA come from the germline V gene.

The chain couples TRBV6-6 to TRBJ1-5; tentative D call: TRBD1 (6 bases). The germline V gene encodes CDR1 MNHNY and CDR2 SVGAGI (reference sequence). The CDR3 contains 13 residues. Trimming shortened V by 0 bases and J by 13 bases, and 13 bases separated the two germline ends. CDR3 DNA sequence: TGTGCCAGCAGTTACTCGACAGGTAGTACTCAGCATTTT. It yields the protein CASSYSTGSTQHF.

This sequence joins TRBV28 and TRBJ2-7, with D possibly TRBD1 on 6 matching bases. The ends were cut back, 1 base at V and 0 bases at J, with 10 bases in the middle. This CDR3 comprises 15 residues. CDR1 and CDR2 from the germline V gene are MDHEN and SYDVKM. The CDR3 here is CASSLLQGSSYEQYF. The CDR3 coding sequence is TGTGCCAGCAGTTTATTACAGGGTAGCTCCTACGAGCAGTACTTC.

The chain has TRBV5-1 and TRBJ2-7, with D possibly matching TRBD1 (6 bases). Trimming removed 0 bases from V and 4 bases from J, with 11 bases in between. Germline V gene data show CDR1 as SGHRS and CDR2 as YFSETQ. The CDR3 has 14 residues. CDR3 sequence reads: CASSLGTESYEQYF. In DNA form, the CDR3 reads TGCGCCAGCAGCTTGGGGACAGAGAGTTACGAGCAGTACTTC.

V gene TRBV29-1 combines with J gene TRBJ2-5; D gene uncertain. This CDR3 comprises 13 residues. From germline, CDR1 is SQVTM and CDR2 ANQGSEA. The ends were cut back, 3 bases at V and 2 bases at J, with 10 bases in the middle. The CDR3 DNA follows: TGCAGCGTTGATCACTATCCACAAGAGACCCAGTACTTC. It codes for CSVDHYPQETQYF.

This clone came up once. The CDR3 loop reads CASSFIGAAGGYTF. In DNA, the CDR3 is TGTGCCAGCAGCTTCATAGGGGCGGCAGGCGGCTACACCTTC. This chain uses TRBV7-6 with TRBJ1-2; D might be TRBD1 (5 bases). Germline-derived CDR1 and CDR2 are SGHVS and FNYEAQ. The germline V and J ends were trimmed by 3 bases and 8 bases, with 16 bases remaining between them. The CDR3 runs 14 residues.

CDR3 coding DNA: TGTGCCAGCAGCCTTCAACAGGGGGCGGGAAATTCACCCCTCCACTTT. Translation: CASSLQQGAGNSPLHF. V gene TRBV7-2 combines with J gene TRBJ1-6, with 9 bases aligning to TRBD1. The J segment lost 7 bases and the V segment lost 5 bases, leaving 9 bases of the junction unmatched. The length of the CDR3 is 16 residues. Looked up from germline, CDR1 is SGHTA and CDR2 is FQGNSA.

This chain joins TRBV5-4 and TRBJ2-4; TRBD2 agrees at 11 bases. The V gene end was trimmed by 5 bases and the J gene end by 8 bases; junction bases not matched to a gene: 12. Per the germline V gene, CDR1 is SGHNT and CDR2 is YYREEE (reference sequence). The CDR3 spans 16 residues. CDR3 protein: CASSRTSGSDEDIQYF. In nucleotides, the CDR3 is TGTGCCAGCAGTCGTACTAGCGGGAGCGACGAAGACATTCAGTACTTC.

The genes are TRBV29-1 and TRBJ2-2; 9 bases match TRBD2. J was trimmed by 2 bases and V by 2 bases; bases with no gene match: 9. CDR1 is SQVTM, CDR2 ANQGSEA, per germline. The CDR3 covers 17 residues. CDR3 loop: CSVEWAGTSYNTGELFF. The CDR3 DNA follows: TGCAGCGTTGAATGGGCCGGGACTAGCTATAACACCGGGGAGCTGTTTTTT.

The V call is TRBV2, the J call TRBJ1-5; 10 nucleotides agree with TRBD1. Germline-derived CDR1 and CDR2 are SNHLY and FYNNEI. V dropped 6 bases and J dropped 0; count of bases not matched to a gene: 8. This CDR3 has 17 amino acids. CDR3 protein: CASRGQGLADSNQPQHF. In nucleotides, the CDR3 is TGTGCCAGCAGGGGACAGGGGTTAGCGGATAGCAATCAGCCCCAGCATTTT.

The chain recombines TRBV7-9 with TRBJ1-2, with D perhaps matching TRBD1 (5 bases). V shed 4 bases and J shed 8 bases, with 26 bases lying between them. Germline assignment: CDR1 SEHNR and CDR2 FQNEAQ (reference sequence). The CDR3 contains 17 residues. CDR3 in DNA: TGTGCCAGCAGCTCCCCCGCCGACCAGGGAATTAGTAGAGGCTACACCTTC. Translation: CASSSPADQGISRGYTF.

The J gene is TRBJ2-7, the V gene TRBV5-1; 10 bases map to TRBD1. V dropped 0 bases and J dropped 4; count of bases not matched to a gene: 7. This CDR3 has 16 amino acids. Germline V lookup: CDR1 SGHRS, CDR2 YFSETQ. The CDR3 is CASSLAPGQGIYEQYF. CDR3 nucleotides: TGCGCCAGCAGCTTGGCACCGGGACAGGGGATTTACGAGCAGTACTTC.

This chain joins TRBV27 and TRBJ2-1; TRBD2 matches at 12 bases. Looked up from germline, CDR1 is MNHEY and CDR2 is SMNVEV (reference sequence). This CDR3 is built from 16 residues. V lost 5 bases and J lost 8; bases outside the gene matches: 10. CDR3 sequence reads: CASSPETSGSGDEQFF. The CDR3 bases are TGTGCCAGCAGTCCAGAGACTAGCGGGAGTGGGGATGAGCAGTTCTTC.

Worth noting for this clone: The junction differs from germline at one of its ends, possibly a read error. This CDR3 is CASSKGLAGGTGTQYF. The CDR3 bases are TGTGCCAGCAGTAAGGGACTAGCGGGGGGCACAGGTACGCAGTATTTT. The genes are TRBV27 and TRBJ2-3; 15 nucleotides agree with TRBD2. CDR1 and CDR2 (germline): MNHEY, SMNVEV (reference sequence). The CDR3 has 16 residues.

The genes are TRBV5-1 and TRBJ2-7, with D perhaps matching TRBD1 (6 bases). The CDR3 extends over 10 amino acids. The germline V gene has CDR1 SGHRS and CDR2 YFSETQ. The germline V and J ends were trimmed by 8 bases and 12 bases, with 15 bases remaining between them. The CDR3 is CARESGDVYF. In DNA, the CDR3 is TGCGCCAGAGAATCAGGGGATGTGTACTTC.

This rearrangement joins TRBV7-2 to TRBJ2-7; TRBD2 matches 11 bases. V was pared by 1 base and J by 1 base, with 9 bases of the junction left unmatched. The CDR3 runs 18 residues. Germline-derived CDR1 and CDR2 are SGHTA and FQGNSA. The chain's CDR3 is CASSLVGLSGGVSYEQYF. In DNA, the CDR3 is TGTGCCAGCAGCTTAGTAGGGCTTAGCGGGGGGGTATCCTACGAGCAGTACTTC.